The clone carrying this TCR beta chain was seen a few times. This CDR3 is 13 amino acids long. CDR1 is MNHNY and CDR2 is SVGAGI in the germline V gene (reference sequence). Trimming cost V 8 bases and J 6 bases; bases outside gene matches: 6. Sequenced by immunoSEQ multiplex PCR; TCRdb stores in-frame clones only, minus some. The table shows fewer than 50,000 clones, with 55% to 75% occurring only once. The data were obtained in a study of blood T cell repertoires in COVID-19. Overall study context: Whether acute or convalescent, the COVID-19 samples came from the United States, Italy and Spain.

What was sequenced was peripheral blood. This receptor was taken from an elderly man with acute or convalescent COVID-19. The rearrangement uses TRBV6-6 and TRBJ1-5; 8 bases map to TRBD1. The CDR3 DNA sequence: TGTGCCAGCCGGACAGGGTTTGTTCAGCCCCAGCATTTT. Its protein product is CASRTGFVQPQHF.